The 13 T cell receptor beta chains below come from one sample, sequenced in a study of cytotoxic CD8 clonotypes in ibrutinib-treated CLL. Clones were read by immunoSEQ multiplex PCR, and TCRdb kept only the in-frame ones, dropping some. The data contain some 310,000 clones, roughly 85% of them singletons. The material sequenced was PBMCs, taken before ibrutinib treatment. The source is a human donor with chronic lymphocytic leukemia.

V usage is TRBV30 and J usage is TRBJ2-7; TRBD2 agrees at 12 bases. The CDR3 is made up of 15 amino acids. The V gene's germline CDR1 is GTSNPN and CDR2 SVGIG (reference sequence). J gave up 2 bases and V 2 bases, and 4 bases lay outside the gene matches. DNA for the CDR3: TGTGCCTGGAGTTTGGGGACTAGCGGGCCCTACGAGCAGTACTTC. This encodes CAWSLGTSGPYEQYF.

The chain combines TRBV29-1 with TRBJ2-7, with 11 bases lining up with TRBD2. In germline, CDR1 is SQVTM, CDR2 ANQGSEA. The CDR3 contains 14 residues. V shed 3 bases and J 6 bases; nucleotides not matched to a gene: 7. CDR3 sequence: CSVEASSGRSEQYF. In DNA form, the CDR3 reads TGCAGCGTTGAGGCGTCTAGCGGGAGGAGCGAGCAGTACTTC.

The CDR3 sequence is CAWSRRTGAGYTF. The CDR3 nucleotides are TGTGCCTGGAGTCGAAGGACAGGGGCTGGCTACACCTTC. The genes are TRBV30 and TRBJ1-2; 9 nucleotides agree with TRBD1. CDR1 is GTSNPN, CDR2 SVGIG, per germline (reference sequence). This CDR3 comprises 13 residues. With 2 bases clipped from V and 7 bases from J, the junction kept 5 bases outside the gene matches.

This chain uses TRBV7-9 with TRBJ2-2; possible D gene TRBD1, 7 bases. The CDR3 is made up of 17 amino acids. Germline CDR1 is SEHNR and CDR2 is FQNEAQ (reference sequence). The ends were cut back, 2 bases at V and 1 base at J, with 14 bases in the middle. The CDR3 DNA reads TGTGCCAGCAGCTTAACCACAGGGGACTGGAACACCGGGGAGCTGTTTTTT. Translation gives CASSLTTGDWNTGELFF.

This clone was seen once. The chain recombines TRBV9 with TRBJ2-3; TRBD2 might be the D (6 bases). The V gene's germline CDR1 is SGDLS and CDR2 YYNGEE. This CDR3 has 17 amino acids. The V gene lost 4 bases and the J gene lost 6 bases, with 24 bases spanning the gap. CDR3 residues: CASSPSPSAGTLDTQYF. CDR3 coding DNA: TGTGCCAGCAGCCCATCCCCATCTGCGGGGACGTTGGATACGCAGTATTTT.

This clone appeared a single time. This sequence joins TRBV29-1 and TRBJ2-5; tentative D call: TRBD1 (5 bases). The CDR3 consists of 14 residues. Germline V gene sequence: CDR1 SQVTM, CDR2 ANQGSEA. The V end lost 3 bases, the J end lost 5 bases, and 16 bases lay between the germline ends. The CDR3 here is CSVDLRGSRETQYF. CDR3 DNA: TGCAGCGTTGATTTAAGGGGTTCAAGGGAGACCCAGTACTTC.

The chain links TRBV28 to TRBJ2-7; TRBD2 matches at 8 bases. Per the germline V gene, CDR1 is MDHEN and CDR2 is SYDVKM. V was clipped by 6 bases and J by 2 bases; unmatched bases: 6. The CDR3 has 14 amino acids. The CDR3 region has the DNA TGTGCCAGCAGAGGACTAGCTTTTACCTACGAGCAGTACTTC. This sequence encodes CASRGLAFTYEQYF.

V gene TRBV5-6 combines with J gene TRBJ2-7; D not resolved. The CDR3 extends over 14 amino acids. Germline CDR1 reads SGHDT; CDR2 reads YYEEEE. V was cut by 0 bases and J by 3 bases, with 10 bases left in between. DNA of the CDR3: TGTGCCAGCAGCTTGGTGGAAATCGTCTACGAGCAGTACTTC. This encodes CASSLVEIVYEQYF. Filled out from reference TRBV5-6 and TRBJ2-7, the complete variable domain reads DAGVTQSPTHLIKTRGQQVTLRCSPKSGHDTVSWYQQALGQGPQFIFQYYEEEERQRGNFPDRFSGHQFPNYSSELNVNALLLGDSALYLCASSLVEIVYEQYFGPGTRLTVT.

The chain links TRBV21-1 to TRBJ2-2; the table's D call, TRBD2, has no DNA check behind it. TRBV21-1 is described as a pseudogene. The CDR3 length is 16 residues. The CDR3 DNA reads TGTGCCAGCAGATGGGGACTAGCGGCGAACACCGGGGAGCTGTTTTTT. Translation gives CASRWGLAANTGELFF.

The chain couples TRBV7-2 to TRBJ2-7, with a tentative D call TRBD1 (5 bases). Germline lookup yields CDR1 SGHTA and CDR2 FQGNSA. The CDR3 is 14 residues long. The V gene lost 4 bases and the J gene lost 4 bases, with 14 bases spanning the gap. CDR3 nucleotide sequence: TGTGCCAGCAGCTCTCTCTTAGGGGCGTACGAGCAGTACTTC. This sequence encodes CASSSLLGAYEQYF.

This chain connects TRBV30 to TRBJ2-3; D assignment may be TRBD1 or TRBD2 (5 bases each). The V end lost 5 bases, the J end lost 1 base, and 16 bases lay between the germline ends. Germline V lookup: CDR1 GTSNPN, CDR2 SVGIG (reference sequence). The CDR3 consists of 15 residues. The CDR3: CAWSPGPRGTDTQYF. CDR3 nucleotides: TGTGCCTGGTCCCCGGGGCCAAGAGGCACAGATACGCAGTATTTT.

This chain uses TRBV28 with TRBJ1-1; a weak D match, TRBD1 (5 bases). Trimming removed 6 bases at V and 2 bases at J, with 25 bases between. Germline V gene data show CDR1 as MDHEN and CDR2 as SYDVKM. CDR3 length equals 18 residues. CDR3 protein: CASRPGPPGGLKNTEAFF. The CDR3 nucleotides are TGTGCCAGCAGACCAGGGCCTCCGGGGGGACTTAAAAACACTGAAGCTTTCTTT.

The CDR3 sequence: CASSELLSEQFF. DNA of the CDR3: TGTGCCAGCAGTGAATTGCTGAGTGAGCAGTTCTTC. The V gene is TRBV2, the J gene TRBJ2-1; no definite D call. Germline CDR1 reads SNHLY; CDR2 reads FYNNEI. V dropped 2 bases and J dropped 9 bases, with 8 bases sitting between them. CDR3 length: 12 amino acids.